The 17 T cell receptor beta chains below were found in one sample sequenced in a study of T cell changes during pregnancy in multiple sclerosis. Repertoires were generated with immunoSEQ multiplex PCR, while TCRdb's copy carries only in-frame clones and drops some. Among 25,000 to 35,000 clones listed, 89% were seen once. This material consisted of CD8+ T cells from peripheral blood mononuclear cells, taken in the first trimester of pregnancy. These receptors came from a female donor with multiple sclerosis, enrolled in a pregnancy study.

This chain connects TRBV5-1 to TRBJ2-2, with TRBD2 as a possible D gene (6 bases). This CDR3 contains 15 residues. Germline V lookup: CDR1 SGHRS, CDR2 YFSETQ. V dropped 1 base and J dropped 0 bases, with 7 bases sitting between them. Written as DNA, the CDR3 is TGCGCCAGCAGCTTGATAGCGGCGAACACCGGGGAGCTGTTTTTT. Protein product: CASSLIAANTGELFF.

The rearrangement joins TRBV19 to TRBJ2-1, with 12 bases fitting TRBD2. Germline V lookup: CDR1 LNHDA, CDR2 SQIVND (reference sequence). The CDR3 runs 18 residues. V lost 3 bases and J lost 3; bases outside the gene matches: 9. The CDR3 loop is CASSILGLAGIGYNEQFF. CDR3 nucleotides: TGTGCCAGTAGTATCCTAGGACTAGCGGGGATTGGCTACAATGAGCAGTTCTTC. The variable domain in full, with the rest retrieved from reference TRBV19 and TRBJ2-1, is DGGITQSPKYLFRKEGQNVTLSCEQNLNHDAMYWYRQDPGQGLRLIYYSQIVNDFQKGDIAEGYSVSREKKESFPLTVTSAQKNPTAFYLCASSILGLAGIGYNEQFFGPGTRLTVL.

The chain links TRBV7-2 to TRBJ2-5; 7 nucleotides line up with TRBD2. J was trimmed by 2 bases and V by 2 bases; bases with no gene match: 5. The length of the CDR3 is 15 residues. Germline V lookup: CDR1 SGHTA, CDR2 FQGNSA. CDR3 amino acids: CASSLRDYDQETQYF. CDR3 nucleotides: TGTGCCAGCAGCTTAAGGGACTATGATCAAGAGACCCAGTACTTC.

The chain employs TRBV4-3 and TRBJ1-5; 7 bases are shared with TRBD1. Germline values: CDR1 LGHNA, CDR2 YSLEER. Germline trimming cut 2 bases from V and 7 bases from J; bases unmatched to any gene: 8. The CDR3 sequence is 15 residues long. CDR3 amino acids: CASSQTRQGGQPQHF. The CDR3, as DNA: TGCGCCAGCAGCCAAACCAGACAGGGTGGACAGCCCCAGCATTTT.

The rearrangement links TRBV6-6 to TRBJ1-4; no clear D. Germline CDR1 is MNHNY and CDR2 is SVGAGI (reference sequence). V dropped 7 bases and J dropped 5 bases, with 20 bases sitting between them. This CDR3 contains 16 residues. CDR3 sequence (DNA): TGTGCCAGCACAAGGTCGGAGGTAGAAATAAATGAAAAACTGTTTTTT. It encodes CASTRSEVEINEKLFF.

The table lists this clone with a count of one. V usage is TRBV10-1 and J usage is TRBJ2-7; 10 nucleotides match TRBD1. This CDR3 contains 15 residues. Trimming cost V 1 base and J 4 bases; bases outside gene matches: 4. CDR1 is WNHNN, CDR2 SYGVQD, per germline (reference sequence). DNA for the CDR3: TGCGCCAGCAGTGAGTTTAGGACAGGGGGGTACGAGCAGTACTTC. Translating gives CASSEFRTGGYEQYF.

This sequence joins TRBV5-6 and TRBJ2-1; 10 bases fit TRBD2. This CDR3 spans 15 amino acids. Germline CDR1 SGHDT, CDR2 YYEEEE. With V trimmed by 2 bases and J by 4 bases, 3 bases remained unmatched. CDR3 bases: TGTGCCAGCAGCTTCCCTAGCGGGAGTTACAATGAGCAGTTCTTC. Translation gives CASSFPSGSYNEQFF. Variable domain in full (rest from reference TRBV5-6 and TRBJ2-1): DAGVTQSPTHLIKTRGQQVTLRCSPKSGHDTVSWYQQALGQGPQFIFQYYEEEERQRGNFPDRFSGHQFPNYSSELNVNALLLGDSALYLCASSFPSGSYNEQFFGPGTRLTVL.

The J gene is TRBJ1-4, the V gene TRBV7-9; 7 bases fit TRBD1. The CDR3 contains 15 residues. Germline CDR1 is SEHNR and CDR2 is FQNEAQ (reference sequence). The trim removed 6 bases at V and 8 bases at J, leaving 12 bases unmatched. The CDR3 nucleotides are TGTGCCAGCAGAGATACAGGGGATTTAGACGAAAAACTGTTTTTT. Translating gives CASRDTGDLDEKLFF.

The chain recombines TRBV6-1 with TRBJ1-2; TRBD1 matches 11 bases. Trimming cost V 5 bases and J 8 bases; bases outside gene matches: 7. Germline values: CDR1 MNHNS, CDR2 SASEGT. The CDR3 spans 14 residues. CDR3 sequence (DNA): TGTGCCAGCAGTTCCGGACAGGGGGCTGGAGGCTACACCTTC. Encoded protein: CASSSGQGAGGYTF.

The genes are TRBV27 and TRBJ1-2; 7 bases map to TRBD1. Trimming took 4 bases from V and 3 from J; bases not matched to a gene: 8. Germline CDR1 reads MNHEY; CDR2 reads SMNVEV (reference sequence). CDR3 length equals 15 residues. The DNA of the CDR3 is TGTGCCAGCAGTTCGACAGGGCGGTCCTACTATGGCTACACCTTC. This translates into CASSSTGRSYYGYTF.

This rearrangement joins TRBV6-4 to TRBJ2-1; D might be TRBD1 (6 bases). Deletions cut 2 bases from V and 4 bases from J, with 12 bases between. Looked up from germline, CDR1 is MRHNA and CDR2 is SNTAGT. There are 15 residues in the CDR3. CDR3 protein: CASSDKQGAYNEQFF. In DNA, the CDR3 is TGTGCCAGCAGTGACAAACAGGGTGCTTACAATGAGCAGTTCTTC.

The chain links TRBV29-1 to TRBJ2-1; D may correspond to TRBD1 or TRBD2 (5 bases each). V lost 4 bases and J 0 bases, leaving 13 bases between the germline ends. CDR3 length equals 15 residues. Germline V CDR1 and CDR2: SQVTM, ANQGSEA. The CDR3 DNA reads as TGCAGCGTTGTAGAGGGGCCGAGCTCCTACAATGAGCAGTTCTTC. Translation gives CSVVEGPSSYNEQFF.

The genes are TRBV27 and TRBJ2-1, with 7 bases matching TRBD1. This CDR3 has 14 residues. The junction had 9 bases not matched to a gene; V was cut back by 5 bases and J by 8 bases. The germline CDR1 and CDR2 sequences are MNHEY and SMNVEV (reference sequence). CDR3 region: CASSPGTVVHEQFF. The CDR3 coding sequence is TGTGCCAGCAGTCCCGGGACAGTTGTCCATGAGCAGTTCTTC.

V gene TRBV6-1 combines with J gene TRBJ1-1, with D possibly being TRBD1 (5 bases). CDR3 size: 17 residues. Trimming shortened V by 1 base and J by 4 bases, and 19 bases separated the two germline ends. Germline loops: CDR1 MNHNS, CDR2 SASEGT. CDR3 bases: TGTGCCAGCAGTGAAGAATTACCAGGGTATTATAGCACTGAAGCTTTCTTT. Residues: CASSEELPGYYSTEAFF.

The V call is TRBV5-6, the J call TRBJ1-1; TRBD1 might be the D (6 bases). This CDR3 region has 13 residues. V lost 5 bases, J lost 3 bases, and 11 bases lay in between. The V gene's germline CDR1 is SGHDT and CDR2 YYEEEE. The CDR3 spells CASRPGQHTEAFF. In DNA form, the CDR3 reads TGTGCCAGCAGACCGGGACAACACACTGAAGCTTTCTTT.

The chain employs TRBV4-1 and TRBJ2-7; 9 bases match TRBD1. The CDR3 runs to 15 residues. CDR1 and CDR2 from the germline V gene are MGHRA and YSYEKL. With V trimmed by 2 bases and J by 4 bases, 6 bases remained unmatched. The CDR3 reads CASSQNPGQGYEQYF. The CDR3 DNA follows: TGCGCCAGCAGCCAAAACCCGGGACAGGGTTACGAGCAGTACTTC.

V usage is TRBV7-9 and J usage is TRBJ1-4, with D unresolved. The ends were cut back, 3 bases at V and 8 bases at J, with 4 bases in the middle. Germline CDR1 and CDR2: SEHNR and FQNEAQ (reference sequence). This CDR3 is 11 amino acids long. The CDR3 loop reads CASSFGEKLFF. In nucleotides, the CDR3 is TGTGCCAGCAGCTTTGGCGAAAAACTGTTTTTT.